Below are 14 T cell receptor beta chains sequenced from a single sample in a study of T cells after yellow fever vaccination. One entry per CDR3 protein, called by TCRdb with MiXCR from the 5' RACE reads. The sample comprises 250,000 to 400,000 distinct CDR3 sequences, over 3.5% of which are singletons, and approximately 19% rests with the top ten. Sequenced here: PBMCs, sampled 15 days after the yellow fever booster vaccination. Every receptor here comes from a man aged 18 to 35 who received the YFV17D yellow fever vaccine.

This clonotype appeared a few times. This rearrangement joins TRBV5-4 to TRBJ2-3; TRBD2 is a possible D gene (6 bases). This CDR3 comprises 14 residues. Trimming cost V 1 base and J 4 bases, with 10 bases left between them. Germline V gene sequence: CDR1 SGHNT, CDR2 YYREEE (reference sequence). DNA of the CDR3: TGTGCCAGCAGCTTGACTAGCCCCCCAGATACGCAGTATTTT. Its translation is CASSLTSPPDTQYF.

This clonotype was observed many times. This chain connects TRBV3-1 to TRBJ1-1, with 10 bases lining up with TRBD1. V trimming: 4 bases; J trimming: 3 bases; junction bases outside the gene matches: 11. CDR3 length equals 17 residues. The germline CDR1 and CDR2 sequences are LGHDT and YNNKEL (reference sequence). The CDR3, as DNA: TGTGCCAGCAGCCTCACGATTGACAGGGGGCTTGACACTGAAGCTTTCTTT. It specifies CASSLTIDRGLDTEAFF.

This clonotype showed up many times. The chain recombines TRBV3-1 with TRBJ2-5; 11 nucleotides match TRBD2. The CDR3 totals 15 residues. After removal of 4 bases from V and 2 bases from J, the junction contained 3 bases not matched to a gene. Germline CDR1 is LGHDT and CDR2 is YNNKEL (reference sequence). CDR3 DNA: TGTGCCAGCAGCCCTAGCGGGGGGCGGCAAGAGACCCAGTACTTC. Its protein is CASSPSGGRQETQYF.

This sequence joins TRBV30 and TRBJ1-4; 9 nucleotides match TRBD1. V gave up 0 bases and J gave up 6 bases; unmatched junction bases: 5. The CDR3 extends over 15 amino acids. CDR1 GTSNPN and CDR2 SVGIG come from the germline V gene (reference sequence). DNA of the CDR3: TGTGCCTGGAGTGTCGGGGGGACAGGGCATGAAAAACTGTTTTTT. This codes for CAWSVGGTGHEKLFF.

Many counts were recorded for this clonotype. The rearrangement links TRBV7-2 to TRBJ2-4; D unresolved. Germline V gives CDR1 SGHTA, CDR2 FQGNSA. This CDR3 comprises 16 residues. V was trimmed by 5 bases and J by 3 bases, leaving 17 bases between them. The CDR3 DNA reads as TGTGCCAGCAGCGATGCACTGGGTTTTGTCAAAAACATTCAGTACTTC. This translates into CASSDALGFVKNIQYF.

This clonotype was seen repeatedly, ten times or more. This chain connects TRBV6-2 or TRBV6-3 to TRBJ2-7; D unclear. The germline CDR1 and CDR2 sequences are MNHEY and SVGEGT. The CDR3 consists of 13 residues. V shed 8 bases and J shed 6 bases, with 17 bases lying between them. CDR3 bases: TGTGCCAGCGTTAGAGGCCCCCACTTCGAGCAGTACTTC. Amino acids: CASVRGPHFEQYF.

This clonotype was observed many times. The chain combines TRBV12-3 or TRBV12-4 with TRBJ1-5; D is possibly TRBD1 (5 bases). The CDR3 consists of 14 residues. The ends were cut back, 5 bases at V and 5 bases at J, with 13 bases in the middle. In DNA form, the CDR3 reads TGTGCCAGCAGTCCGGGACTCCCGGATCAGCCCCAGCATTTT. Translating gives CASSPGLPDQPQHF.

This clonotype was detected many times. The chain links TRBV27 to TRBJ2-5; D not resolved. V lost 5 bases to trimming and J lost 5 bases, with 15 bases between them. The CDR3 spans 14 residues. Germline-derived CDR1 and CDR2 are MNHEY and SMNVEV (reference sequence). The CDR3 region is CASSLLGPAETQYF. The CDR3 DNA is TGTGCCAGCAGTCTCCTTGGGCCAGCGGAGACCCAGTACTTC.

CDR3 DNA sequence: TGTGCCACCGCCGGGACTAGCGGGGGTAGGGAGACCCAGTACTTC. Translation gives CATAGTSGGRETQYF. The chain links TRBV24-1 to TRBJ2-5, with 14 bases identical to TRBD2. Trimming at V came to 9 bases and at J to 5 bases, leaving 7 bases not matched to a gene. This CDR3 contains 15 residues. The germline CDR1 and CDR2 sequences are KGHDR and SFDVKD.

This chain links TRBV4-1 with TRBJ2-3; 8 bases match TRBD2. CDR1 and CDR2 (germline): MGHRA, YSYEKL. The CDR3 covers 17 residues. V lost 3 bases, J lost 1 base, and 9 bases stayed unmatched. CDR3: CASSQRGATFGTDTQYF. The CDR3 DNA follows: TGCGCCAGCAGCCAGCGGGGGGCCACCTTTGGCACAGATACGCAGTATTTT.

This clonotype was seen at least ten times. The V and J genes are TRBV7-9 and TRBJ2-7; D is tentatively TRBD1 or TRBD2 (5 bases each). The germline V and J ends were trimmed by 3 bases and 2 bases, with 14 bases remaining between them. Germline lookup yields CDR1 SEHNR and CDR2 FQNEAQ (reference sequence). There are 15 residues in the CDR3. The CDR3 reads CASSFSRDGTYEQYF. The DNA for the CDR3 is TGTGCCAGCAGCTTTTCCCGGGACGGGACCTACGAGCAGTACTTC.

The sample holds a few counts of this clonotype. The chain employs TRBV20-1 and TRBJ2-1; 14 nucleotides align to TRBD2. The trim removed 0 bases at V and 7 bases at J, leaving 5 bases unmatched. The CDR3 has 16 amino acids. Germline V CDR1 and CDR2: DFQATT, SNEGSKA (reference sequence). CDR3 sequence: CSARDPTSGGGNEQFF. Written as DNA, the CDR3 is TGCAGTGCTAGAGACCCGACTAGCGGGGGGGGTAATGAGCAGTTCTTC.

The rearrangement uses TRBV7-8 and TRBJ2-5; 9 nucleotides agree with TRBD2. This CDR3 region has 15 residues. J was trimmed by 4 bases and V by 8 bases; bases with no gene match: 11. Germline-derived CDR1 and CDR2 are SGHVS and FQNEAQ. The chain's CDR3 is CASSPSRGGRETQYF. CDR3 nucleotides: TGTGCCAGCTCCCCTTCGCGGGGGGGCCGAGAGACCCAGTACTTC.

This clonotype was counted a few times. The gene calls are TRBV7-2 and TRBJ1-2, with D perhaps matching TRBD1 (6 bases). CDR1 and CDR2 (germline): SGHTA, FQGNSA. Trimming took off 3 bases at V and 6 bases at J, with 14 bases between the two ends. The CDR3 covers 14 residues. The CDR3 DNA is TGTGCCAGCAGCTTTATGGACGGGGGGCATGGCTACACCTTC. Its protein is CASSFMDGGHGYTF.